What follows describes a single TCR beta chain. This sample was included in a study of blood T cell repertoires in COVID-19. Only in-frame clones appear in the TCRdb table, and some are missing; sequencing was by immunoSEQ multiplex PCR. The sample records fewer than 400,000 clones, around 88% being singletons. The germline V gene encodes CDR1 SEHNR and CDR2 FQNEAQ (reference sequence). This CDR3 contains 15 residues. V gave up 5 bases and J gave up 5 bases, with 15 bases separating them. The origin of this receptor is a man aged 30 to 39 with active or convalescent COVID-19. The sequenced material came from peripheral blood. The chain joins TRBV7-9 to TRBJ1-4; maybe TRBD1 (6 bases). The CDR3: CASSTARDINEKLFF. CDR3 DNA: TGTGCCAGCAGCACCGCTCGGGACATCAATGAAAAACTGTTTTTT.